This T cell receptor beta chain was recorded in a study of blood T cell repertoires in COVID-19. Repertoires were generated with immunoSEQ multiplex PCR, while TCRdb's copy carries only in-frame clones and drops some. The table has about 190,000 clones, approximately 81% seen once; the top ten hold around 21%. The V gene lost 4 bases and the J gene lost 2 bases, with 10 bases spanning the gap. Germline assignment: CDR1 KGHSH and CDR2 LQKENI. There are 14 residues in the CDR3. The sequenced sample was peripheral blood. The chain joins TRBV18 to TRBJ2-3; D perhaps matches TRBD1 (6 bases). The TCR was taken from a human donor in a cohort sampled during active COVID-19. Here the CDR3 DNA reads TGTGCCAGCTCACTACAGGGATACACAGATACGCAGTATTTT. Translated: CASSLQGYTDTQYF.